This passage covers 30 T cell receptor beta chains from one sample sequenced in a study of cytomegalovirus exposure and HLA in healthy donors. PCR employed 60 Vbeta and 13 Jbeta primers. Sequencing was performed with immunoSEQ multiplex PCR; in TCRdb, only in-frame clones are kept and a portion is missing. The profile shows roughly 220,000 clones, approximately 78% of them singletons. The specimen was PBMCs. The receptors derive from a man aged 25 to 40 in good health and CMV-seronegative.

The chain carries TRBV13 and TRBJ2-2; TRBD1 might be the D (5 bases). The CDR3 runs 13 residues. Trimming removed 3 bases from V and 3 bases from J, with 5 bases in between. CDR1 PRHDT and CDR2 FYEKMQ come from the germline V gene (reference sequence). The CDR3, as DNA: TGTGCCAGCAGCTTCAGGGACACCGGGGAGCTGTTTTTT. Its translation is CASSFRDTGELFF.

The CDR3 DNA is TGCGCCAGCAGCCAGGAACAGGGTCGGGGCCCACGAATCCTTTCCACCACTGAAGCTTTCTTT. This encodes CASSQEQGRGPRILSTTEAFF. The chain uses TRBV4-1 and TRBJ1-1; TRBD1 might be the D (6 bases). This CDR3 has 21 amino acids. Germline V gene lookup returns CDR1 MGHRA and CDR2 YSYEKL. Trimming stripped 3 bases from V and 4 bases from J, with 33 bases between.

The chain employs TRBV6-6 and TRBJ1-1; possibly TRBD1 for D (5 bases). This CDR3 comprises 15 residues. Trimming shortened V by 5 bases and J by 6 bases, and 19 bases separated the two germline ends. The germline gives CDR1 MNHNY, CDR2 SVGAGI (reference sequence). As DNA, the CDR3 is TGTGCCAGCAGTCACATCGGGGGTCCGGGCTCTGAAGCTTTCTTT. As protein: CASSHIGGPGSEAFF.

The chain recombines TRBV5-1 with TRBJ1-3; tentative D call: TRBD1 (5 bases). Trimming removed 4 bases at V and 4 bases at J, with 9 bases between. Germline V CDR1 and CDR2: SGHRS, YFSETQ. This CDR3 has 13 amino acids. DNA for the CDR3: TGCGCCAGCAGCCCGACAGAGGGAAACACCATATATTTT. It yields the protein CASSPTEGNTIYF.

J is TRBJ1-2 and V is TRBV6-5, with 8 bases identical to TRBD1. J was trimmed by 6 bases and V by 0 bases; bases with no gene match: 9. Germline V gene sequence: CDR1 MNHEY, CDR2 SVGAGI. CDR3 length: 16 amino acids. CDR3 coding DNA: TGTGCCAGCAGTTACTCGACTGGGACAGGTCGGAATGGCTACACCTTC. Its translation: CASSYSTGTGRNGYTF.

This clone was recorded only once. The J gene is TRBJ2-7, the V gene TRBV5-5; tentative D call: TRBD1 (5 bases). The V and J ends lost 0 bases and 2 bases respectively, with 12 bases between them. The CDR3 covers 15 residues. Germline CDR1 and CDR2: SGHKS and YYEKEE (reference sequence). The CDR3 nucleotides read TGTGCCAGCAGCTTGGACAGGCCGCTCCCCTACGAGCAGTACTTC. Protein product: CASSLDRPLPYEQYF.

This chain joins TRBV15 and TRBJ2-4; D is undetermined. V was trimmed by 4 bases and J by 8 bases, leaving 9 bases between them. Germline loops: CDR1 LNHNV, CDR2 YYDKDF (reference sequence). The CDR3 covers 12 residues. CDR3 in DNA: TGTGCCACCAGCACGACTGCGGACATTCAGTACTTC. It translates to CATSTTADIQYF.

This chain uses TRBV19 with TRBJ2-7; a weak D match, TRBD2 (7 bases). This CDR3 is built from 12 residues. Trimming pared 9 bases from V and 6 bases from J, leaving 15 bases between. CDR1 LNHDA and CDR2 SQIVND come from the germline V gene (reference sequence). The CDR3 loop reads CASSGGAGEQYF. CDR3 nucleotides: TGTGCCAGCTCTGGGGGGGCTGGCGAGCAGTACTTC.

The chain couples TRBV5-1 to TRBJ2-1, with a tentative D call TRBD1 (5 bases). The CDR3 runs 14 residues. Per germline, CDR1 SGHRS and CDR2 YFSETQ. V dropped 4 bases and J dropped 2 bases, with 10 bases sitting between them. The CDR3: CASSPETAYNEQFF. The CDR3 DNA sequence: TGCGCCAGCAGCCCGGAGACAGCCTACAATGAGCAGTTCTTC.

The rearrangement joins TRBV5-1 to TRBJ1-1; D ambiguous. This CDR3 is built from 16 residues. CDR1 is SGHRS, CDR2 YFSETQ, per germline. V lost 4 bases to trimming and J lost 5 bases, with 21 bases between them. The CDR3 DNA follows: TGCGCCAGCAGCCCTCGGGTGTTTAGTAGCGGTACTGAAGCTTTCTTT. It yields the protein CASSPRVFSSGTEAFF.

The chain has TRBV9 and TRBJ2-3; a weak D match, TRBD1 (6 bases). The CDR3 has 17 amino acids. Germline lookup yields CDR1 SGDLS and CDR2 YYNGEE. The ends were cut back, 2 bases at V and 0 bases at J, with 16 bases in the middle. CDR3 sequence (DNA): TGTGCCAGCAGCGTTGACCCTCCTGGACAGAGCACAGATACGCAGTATTTT. Translating it yields CASSVDPPGQSTDTQYF.

This clone was seen once. The identical CDR3 is also encoded by other nucleotide sequences in the sample. This chain connects TRBV7-8 to TRBJ2-7; D is ambiguous. CDR1 is SGHVS and CDR2 is FQNEAQ in the germline V gene. The CDR3 has 12 residues. V gave up 5 bases and J gave up 2 bases, with 7 bases separating them. As DNA, the CDR3 is TGTGCCAGCAGCCCTGGCCCCTACGAGCAGTACTTC. It encodes CASSPGPYEQYF.

This chain joins TRBV5-1 and TRBJ2-5; no reliable D call. The CDR3 spans 14 residues. V shed 0 bases and J shed 1 base, with 7 bases lying between them. The germline V gene has CDR1 SGHRS and CDR2 YFSETQ. CDR3 residues: CASSLERFQETQYF. The CDR3 region has the DNA TGCGCCAGCAGCTTGGAACGGTTCCAAGAGACCCAGTACTTC.

This clone appeared a single time. The CDR3 DNA is TGTGCCAGCGGGGCAACCACAGATACGCAGTATTTT. Its protein product is CASGATTDTQYF. J is TRBJ2-3 and V is TRBV28; D may be TRBD1 (5 bases). The V end was cut by 8 bases, the J end by 2 bases, with 8 bases between. The CDR3 runs to 12 residues. Germline V lookup: CDR1 MDHEN, CDR2 SYDVKM. The whole variable domain, filled in from reference TRBV28 and TRBJ2-3, reads DVKVTQSSRYLVKRTGEKVFLECVQDMDHENMFWYRQDPGLGLRLIYFSYDVKMKEKGDIPEGYSVSREKKERFSLILESASTNQTSMYLCASGATTDTQYFGPGTRLTVL.

The chain links TRBV28 to TRBJ1-6; possible D gene TRBD1, 6 bases. Trimming cost V 6 bases and J 9 bases, with 15 bases left between them. Germline V gives CDR1 MDHEN, CDR2 SYDVKM. This CDR3 contains 14 residues. The CDR3 DNA is TGTGCCAGCAGACTACAGGGAGACGGTTCACCCCTCCACTTT. It encodes CASRLQGDGSPLHF.

The CDR3 loop is CASSPQGSGNTIYF. CDR3 sequence (DNA): TGTGCCAGCAGTCCTCAGGGTTCTGGAAACACCATATATTTT. The genes are TRBV28 and TRBJ1-3, with D tentatively TRBD1 (5 bases). V gave up 5 bases and J gave up 1 base, with 9 bases separating them. CDR1 is MDHEN and CDR2 is SYDVKM in the germline V gene. The CDR3 is made up of 14 amino acids.

DNA of the CDR3: TGTGCCACCAGCAGAGAGGCGGCTTCCCTAACCCCGAACACCGGGGAGCTGTTTTTT. This gives the protein CATSREAASLTPNTGELFF. The V call is TRBV15, the J call TRBJ2-2; D not certain. Germline V gene data show CDR1 as LNHNV and CDR2 as YYDKDF (reference sequence). The CDR3 length is 19 residues. V gave up 0 bases and J gave up 0 bases, with 17 bases separating them.

This clone occurred a few times. The chain links TRBV14 to TRBJ1-2; D unclear. The CDR3 is made up of 16 amino acids. The V and J ends lost 4 bases and 0 bases respectively, with 15 bases between them. The germline V gene encodes CDR1 SGHDN and CDR2 FVKESK. The CDR3 region is CASSPYVGLPNYGYTF. The CDR3 DNA is TGTGCCAGCAGCCCGTACGTGGGCCTTCCTAACTATGGCTACACCTTC.

The chain couples TRBV7-2 to TRBJ1-6; D is possibly TRBD1 (6 bases). V was cut by 8 bases and J by 6 bases, with 14 bases left in between. Germline CDR1 is SGHTA and CDR2 is FQGNSA. The CDR3 has 14 amino acids. The CDR3 sequence: CASGRTVLNSPLHF. CDR3 bases: TGTGCCAGCGGAAGGACAGTCCTTAATTCACCCCTCCACTTT.

This clone was seen a single time. The rearrangement links TRBV4-3 to TRBJ2-5; 9 bases fit TRBD2. Trimming cost V 4 bases and J 4 bases; bases outside gene matches: 7. The germline V gene has CDR1 LGHNA and CDR2 YSLEER. This CDR3 is built from 15 residues. Here the CDR3 reads CASSRDLAGRETQYF. The CDR3 DNA is TGCGCCAGCAGCCGAGATCTAGCGGGAAGAGAGACCCAGTACTTC.

The gene calls are TRBV5-4 and TRBJ1-2, with D uncertain. Germline loops: CDR1 SGHNT, CDR2 YYREEE (reference sequence). Trimming removed 5 bases from V and 3 bases from J, with 11 bases in between. The CDR3 is 13 amino acids. CDR3 DNA: TGTGCCAGCAGTTCCACCGCGGACTATGGCTACACCTTC. This codes for CASSSTADYGYTF.

The V and J genes are TRBV5-6 and TRBJ2-7, with D possibly being TRBD2 (5 bases). Trimming stripped 3 bases from V and 1 base from J, with 14 bases between. This CDR3 region has 15 residues. Germline CDR1 SGHDT, CDR2 YYEEEE. The CDR3 nucleotides are TGTGCCAGCAGCTCCCGACGAGGGATATCCTACGAGCAGTACTTC. This translates into CASSSRRGISYEQYF.

The rearrangement links TRBV9 to TRBJ2-3, with D perhaps TRBD2 (6 bases). This CDR3 is built from 16 residues. Trimming removed 4 bases from V and 0 bases from J, with 15 bases in between. The germline V gene has CDR1 SGDLS and CDR2 YYNGEE. In nucleotides, the CDR3 is TGTGCCAGCAGCCAGTCCGGGAGTTCTAGCACAGATACGCAGTATTTT. Amino acids: CASSQSGSSSTDTQYF. Looking up the rest from reference TRBV9 and TRBJ2-3 gives the full variable domain: DSGVTQTPKHLITATGQRVTLRCSPRSGDLSVYWYQQSLDQGLQFLIQYYNGEERAKGNILERFSAQQFPDLHSELNLSSLELGDSALYFCASSQSGSSSTDTQYFGPGTRLTVL.

The V gene is TRBV18, the J gene TRBJ1-6; a weak D match, TRBD1 (5 bases). Germline V gives CDR1 KGHSH, CDR2 LQKENI. The CDR3 has 13 amino acids. V lost 10 bases to trimming and J lost 6 bases, with 13 bases between them. The CDR3 bases are TGTGCCACCGTTCGGGGGGTTAATTCACCCCTCCACTTT. This encodes CATVRGVNSPLHF.

This clone was observed a handful of times. V and J are TRBV27 and TRBJ1-6; D remains ambiguous. This CDR3 is built from 13 residues. Germline CDR1 reads MNHEY; CDR2 reads SMNVEV (reference sequence). V lost 5 bases, J lost 10 bases, and 12 bases lay in between. The CDR3, as DNA: TGTGCCAGCAGTGCCTCGGGTGGGTCACCCCTCCACTTT. Its translation: CASSASGGSPLHF.

The chain has TRBV2 and TRBJ1-5, with D uncertain. This CDR3 is 13 amino acids long. Trimming removed 7 bases at V and 3 bases at J, with 10 bases between. Germline V gene sequence: CDR1 SNHLY, CDR2 FYNNEI. The CDR3 reads CASTADNNQPQHF. For the CDR3, the DNA is TGTGCCAGCACGGCGGATAACAATCAGCCCCAGCATTTT.

V is TRBV7-2 and J is TRBJ2-3; a weak D match, TRBD2 (6 bases). Trimming took off 1 base at V and 0 bases at J, with 11 bases between the two ends. The CDR3 extends over 16 amino acids. Germline assignment: CDR1 SGHTA and CDR2 FQGNSA. CDR3 DNA sequence: TGTGCCAGCAGCTTAGGTCTTAGCGGAAGCACAGATACGCAGTATTTT. Its protein product is CASSLGLSGSTDTQYF.

The chain carries TRBV9 and TRBJ1-1; 7 bases fit TRBD1. The ends lost 3 bases at V and 2 bases at J; junction bases unmatched: 10. This CDR3 is built from 16 residues. The V gene's germline CDR1 is SGDLS and CDR2 YYNGEE. The chain's CDR3 is CASSAVGTEPNTEAFF. The CDR3 DNA reads as TGTGCCAGCAGCGCGGTGGGGACAGAGCCCAACACTGAAGCTTTCTTT.

The chain combines TRBV7-2 with TRBJ2-5, with 11 bases matching TRBD2. CDR1 is SGHTA and CDR2 is FQGNSA in the germline V gene. The CDR3 length is 16 residues. V gave up 7 bases and J gave up 7 bases; unmatched junction bases: 14. The CDR3 coding sequence is TGTGCCAGCACCCTACTAGCGGGGGTCGGAGATGCGACCCAGTACTTC. Translation gives CASTLLAGVGDATQYF.

The V call is TRBV9, the J call TRBJ2-3; perhaps TRBD2 as D (7 bases). Per the germline V gene, CDR1 is SGDLS and CDR2 is YYNGEE. The CDR3 spans 16 residues. V lost 7 bases, J lost 4 bases, and 22 bases lay in between. The CDR3 spells CASGGARGGLADTQYF. DNA for the CDR3: TGTGCCAGCGGGGGGGCTAGGGGGGGCCTGGCAGATACGCAGTATTTT. Variable domain in full (rest from reference TRBV9 and TRBJ2-3): DSGVTQTPKHLITATGQRVTLRCSPRSGDLSVYWYQQSLDQGLQFLIQYYNGEERAKGNILERFSAQQFPDLHSELNLSSLELGDSALYFCASGGARGGLADTQYFGPGTRLTVL.